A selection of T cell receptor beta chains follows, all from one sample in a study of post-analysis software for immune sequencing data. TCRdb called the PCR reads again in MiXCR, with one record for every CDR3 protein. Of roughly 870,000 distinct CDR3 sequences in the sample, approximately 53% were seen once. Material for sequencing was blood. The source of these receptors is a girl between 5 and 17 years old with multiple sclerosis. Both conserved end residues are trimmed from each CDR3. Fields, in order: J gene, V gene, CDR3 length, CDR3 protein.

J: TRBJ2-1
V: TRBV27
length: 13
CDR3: ASHSGIGSYNEQF

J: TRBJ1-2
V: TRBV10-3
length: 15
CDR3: AISEGAVPTPRYGYT

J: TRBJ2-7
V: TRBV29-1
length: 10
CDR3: SVGWRGSEQY

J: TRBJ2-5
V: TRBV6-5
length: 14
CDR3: ASSYRGTANQETQY

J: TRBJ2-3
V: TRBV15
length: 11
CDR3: ATTGTFFNTQY

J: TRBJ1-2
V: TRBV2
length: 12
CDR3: ASTTAGANYGYT

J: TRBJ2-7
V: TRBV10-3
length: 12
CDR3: AITPGQSSYEQY

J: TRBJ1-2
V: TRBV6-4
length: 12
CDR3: ASRMGQGDYGYT

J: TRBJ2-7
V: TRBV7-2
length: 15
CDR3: ASSSRLAGVRSYEQY

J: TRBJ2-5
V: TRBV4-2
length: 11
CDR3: ASSQGVWETQY

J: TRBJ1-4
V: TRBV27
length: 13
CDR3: ASSRRRHRDEKLF

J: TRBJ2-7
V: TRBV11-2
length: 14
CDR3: ASSQGLAGGPYEQY

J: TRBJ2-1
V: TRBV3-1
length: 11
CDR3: ASTENGRYEQF

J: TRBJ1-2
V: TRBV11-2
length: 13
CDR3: ASSLLQGGGYGYT

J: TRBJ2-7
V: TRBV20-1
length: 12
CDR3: SAIGTSGPYEQY

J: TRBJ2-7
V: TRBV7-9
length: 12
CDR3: ASSPRGQTYEQY

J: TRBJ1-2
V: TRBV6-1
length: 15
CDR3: ASSETIVWGLDYGYT

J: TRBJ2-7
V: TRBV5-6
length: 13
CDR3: ASSLESLGFYEQY

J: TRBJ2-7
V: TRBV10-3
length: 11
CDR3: AITSGSSYEQY

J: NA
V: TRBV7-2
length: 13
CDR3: ASSSLAGGLETQY

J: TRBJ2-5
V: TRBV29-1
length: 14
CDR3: SVAGTGSWQQETQY

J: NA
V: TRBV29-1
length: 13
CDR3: SVEGSPSGSETQY

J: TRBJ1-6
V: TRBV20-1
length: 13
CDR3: SARTGNIYNSPLH

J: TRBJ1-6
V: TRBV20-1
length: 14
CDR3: SARGQVTSYNSPLH

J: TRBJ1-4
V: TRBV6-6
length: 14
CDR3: ASSYSRHPTNEKLF

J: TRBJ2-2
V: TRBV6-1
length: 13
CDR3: ASSLEGHNTGELF

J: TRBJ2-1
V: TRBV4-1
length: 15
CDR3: ASSHPINYPEIDEQF

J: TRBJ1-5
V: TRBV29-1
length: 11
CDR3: SVDQGAGQPQH

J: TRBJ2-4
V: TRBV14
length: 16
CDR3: ASSRRSPLDKGGGEQY

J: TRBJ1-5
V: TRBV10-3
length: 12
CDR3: AISLGADNQPQH

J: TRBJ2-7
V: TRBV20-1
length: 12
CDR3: SARDPKGSYEQY

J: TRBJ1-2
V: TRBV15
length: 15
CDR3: ATSRDPTGAFGDGYT

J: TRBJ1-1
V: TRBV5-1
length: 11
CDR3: ASSKGLPTEAF

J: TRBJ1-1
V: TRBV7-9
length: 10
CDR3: ASSLPGLEAF

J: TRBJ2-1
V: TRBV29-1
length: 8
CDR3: SGAYNEQF